One sample yielded the 14 T cell receptor beta chains listed below, sequenced in a study of T-cell memory formation after mild COVID-19. TCRdb reprocessed the 5' RACE reads via MiXCR and lists one record per CDR3 protein. In the table there are approximately 240,000 distinct CDR3 sequences, about 17% of which are singletons. Sequenced sample: PBMCs or a T cell subset sorted from them (not recorded which). All receptors derive from a man aged 18 to 29 who had mild COVID-19 (a few samples of this study predate the infection). Cell type and time point are not known.

Ten or more counts support this clonotype. J is TRBJ2-5 and V is TRBV5-1; 9 bases are a match to TRBD2. The CDR3 totals 13 residues. Per the germline V gene, CDR1 is SGHRS and CDR2 is YFSETQ. V gave up 2 bases and J gave up 5 bases; unmatched junction bases: 1. CDR3 residues: CASSFSGGETQYF. The CDR3 nucleotides are TGCGCCAGCAGCTTCAGCGGGGGGGAGACCCAGTACTTC.

This clonotype was counted between two and nine times. The chain employs TRBV12-3 or TRBV12-4 and TRBJ2-7; the D gene is possibly TRBD1 (5 bases). This CDR3 region has 16 residues. Trimming stripped 5 bases from V and 1 base from J, with 18 bases between. The CDR3 coding sequence is TGTGCCAGCAGTCCTTATCCCGCAGGGCCTTCCTACGAGCAGTACGTC. This encodes CASSPYPAGPSYEQYV.

This clonotype occurred a few times. The rearrangement joins TRBV7-8 to TRBJ1-2; no clear D gene. The CDR3 extends over 17 amino acids. CDR1 is SGHVS and CDR2 is FQNEAQ in the germline V gene. V lost 2 bases to trimming and J lost 3 bases, with 19 bases between them. CDR3 sequence: CASSLNIVARMDYGYTF. The CDR3 DNA sequence: TGTGCCAGCAGCTTAAATATAGTGGCGCGAATGGACTATGGCTACACCTTC.

This clonotype showed up just a few times. The chain links TRBV28 to TRBJ2-3; 11 positions match TRBD1. Germline assignment: CDR1 MDHEN and CDR2 SYDVKM. Trimming cost V 1 base and J 1 base; bases outside gene matches: 1. This CDR3 has 16 amino acids. This CDR3 reads CASSLLGQGGTDTQYF. The CDR3 region has the DNA TGTGCCAGCAGTTTATTGGGACAGGGGGGCACAGATACGCAGTATTTT.

The V call is TRBV7-9, the J call TRBJ2-1; possibly TRBD2 for D (5 bases). CDR3 length: 15 amino acids. The germline V gene encodes CDR1 SEHNR and CDR2 FQNEAQ (reference sequence). V shed 1 base and J shed 7 bases, with 14 bases lying between them. This chain's CDR3 is CASSLDLGRRNEQFF. The CDR3 bases are TGTGCCAGCAGCTTAGATTTGGGGAGAAGGAATGAGCAGTTCTTC. The variable domain in full, with the rest retrieved from reference TRBV7-9 and TRBJ2-1, is DTGVSQNPRHKITKRGQNVTFRCDPISEHNRLYWYRQTLGQGPEFLTYFQNEAQLEKSRLLSDRFSAERPKGSFSTLEIQRTEQGDSAMYLCASSLDLGRRNEQFFGPGTRLTVL.

Only a few counts were recorded for this clonotype. V gene TRBV14 combines with J gene TRBJ2-7; no definite D call. V gave up 1 base and J gave up 8 bases, with 9 bases separating them. Germline assignment: CDR1 SGHDN and CDR2 FVKESK. This CDR3 contains 12 residues. CDR3 amino acids: CASSQVPGKQYF. The CDR3, as DNA: TGTGCCAGCAGCCAAGTTCCTGGCAAGCAGTACTTC.

This clonotype has only a few counts. The chain couples TRBV7-8 to TRBJ2-7, with 9 nucleotides matching TRBD1. Unmatched junction bases numbered 8, after V lost 5 bases and J lost 3 bases. The germline gives CDR1 SGHVS, CDR2 FQNEAQ. The CDR3 is made up of 15 amino acids. The CDR3 DNA is TGTGCCAGCAGCATCGACAGGGGGACATACTACGAGCAGTACTTC. Translated: CASSIDRGTYYEQYF.

CDR3 protein: CASSVVRLGTGGTEAFF. The CDR3, as DNA: TGTGCCAGCAGCGTAGTCCGGTTAGGGACAGGGGGCACTGAAGCTTTCTTT. V gene TRBV9 combines with J gene TRBJ1-1; 11 bases align to TRBD1. V dropped 0 bases and J dropped 4; count of bases not matched to a gene: 8. CDR1 SGDLS and CDR2 YYNGEE come from the germline V gene. The CDR3 is 17 residues long.

This clonotype turned up a few times. The chain joins TRBV18 to TRBJ2-7; 11 bases map to TRBD1. CDR3 length equals 13 residues. Germline assignment: CDR1 KGHSH and CDR2 LQKENI. V was pared by 8 bases and J by 2 bases, with 2 bases of the junction left unmatched. CDR3 bases: TGTGCCAGCGGACAGGGGGCAACCTACGAGCAGTACGTC. This translates into CASGQGATYEQYV.

The V and J genes are TRBV11-2 and TRBJ2-3, with a tentative D call TRBD2 (5 bases). Trimming left V 1 base short and J 5 bases short, with 10 bases between. Germline V gene data show CDR1 as SGHAT and CDR2 as FQNNGV. The CDR3 is made up of 14 amino acids. The CDR3 sequence is CASSLAAALDTQYF. The CDR3 DNA follows: TGTGCCAGCAGCTTAGCAGCGGCTTTAGATACGCAGTATTTT.

This chain uses TRBV27 with TRBJ1-3, with TRBD1 matching over 7 bases. There are 16 residues in the CDR3. V lost 6 bases to trimming and J lost 0 bases; unmatched junction nucleotides: 8. The germline gives CDR1 MNHEY, CDR2 SMNVEV (reference sequence). Written as DNA, the CDR3 is TGTGCCAGCAGCAGAATCGGGACAGCCTCTGGAAACACCATATATTTT. It encodes CASSRIGTASGNTIYF.

In this sample, this clonotype turned up a few times. V usage is TRBV11-2 and J usage is TRBJ1-4, with 9 nucleotides matching TRBD1. CDR3 length: 14 amino acids. After removal of 4 bases from V and 7 bases from J, the junction contained 4 bases not matched to a gene. Germline CDR1 SGHAT, CDR2 FQNNGV. CDR3 residues: CASSSRDRAEKLFF. The CDR3 nucleotides are TGTGCCAGCAGCTCCCGGGACAGGGCTGAAAAACTGTTTTTT. The full variable domain, with the rest looked up from reference TRBV11-2 and TRBJ1-4, is EAGVAQSPRYKIIEKRQSVAFWCNPISGHATLYWYQQILGQGPKLLIQFQNNGVVDDSQLPKDRFSAERLKGVDSTLKIQPAKLEDSAVYLCASSSRDRAEKLFFGSGTQLSVL.

The V call is TRBV20-1, the J call TRBJ2-3; no definite D call. The V and J ends lost 2 bases and 5 bases respectively, with 11 bases between them. The germline V gene has CDR1 DFQATT and CDR2 SNEGSKA (reference sequence). The CDR3 consists of 13 residues. In DNA form, the CDR3 reads TGCAGTGCTAGATCCGTGGGCGTAGATACGCAGTATTTT. Amino acids: CSARSVGVDTQYF.

The rearrangement links TRBV4-1 to TRBJ2-5, with 9 bases lining up with TRBD1. The CDR3 consists of 16 residues. V was pared by 3 bases and J by 5 bases, with 10 bases of the junction left unmatched. From germline, CDR1 is MGHRA and CDR2 YSYEKL. CDR3 coding DNA: TGCGCCAGCAGCCAGGGACAGGGTATCTTTAGGGAGACCCAGTACTTC. Translated, it gives CASSQGQGIFRETQYF.